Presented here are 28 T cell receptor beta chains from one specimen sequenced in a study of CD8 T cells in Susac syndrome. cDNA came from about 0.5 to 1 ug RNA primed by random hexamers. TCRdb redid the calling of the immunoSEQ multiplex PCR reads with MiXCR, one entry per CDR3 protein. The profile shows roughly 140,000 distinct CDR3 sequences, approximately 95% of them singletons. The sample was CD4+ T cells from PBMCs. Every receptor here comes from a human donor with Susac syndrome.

CDR3 in DNA: TGTGCCAGCTCACCAAGGAGGGGAGAGGGAACTTTCTTT. This translates into CASSPRRGEGTFF. V usage is TRBV18 and J usage is TRBJ1-1, with D possibly matching TRBD1 (5 bases). Germline CDR1 reads KGHSH; CDR2 reads LQKENI. Trimming stripped 2 bases from V and 12 bases from J, with 16 bases between. The CDR3 has 13 residues.

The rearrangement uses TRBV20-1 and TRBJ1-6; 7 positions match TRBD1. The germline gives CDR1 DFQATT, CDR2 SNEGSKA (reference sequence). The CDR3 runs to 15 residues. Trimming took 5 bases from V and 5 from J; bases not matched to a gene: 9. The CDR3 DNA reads TGCAGTGCTGAGACAGGGATCGGGAATAATTCACCCCTCCACTTT. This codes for CSAETGIGNNSPLHF.

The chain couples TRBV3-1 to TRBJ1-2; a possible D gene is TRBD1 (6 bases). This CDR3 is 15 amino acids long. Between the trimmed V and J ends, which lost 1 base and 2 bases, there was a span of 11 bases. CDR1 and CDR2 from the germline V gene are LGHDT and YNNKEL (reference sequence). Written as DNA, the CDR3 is TGTGCCAGCAGCCAAGGAGGGGGACTGAACTATGGCTACACCTTC. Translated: CASSQGGGLNYGYTF.

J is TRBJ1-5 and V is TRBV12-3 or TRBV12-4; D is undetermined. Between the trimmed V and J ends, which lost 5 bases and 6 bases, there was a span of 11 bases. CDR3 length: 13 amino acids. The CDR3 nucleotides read TGTGCCAGCAGTCCCGTCTGGAGTCAGCCCCAGCATTTT. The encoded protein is CASSPVWSQPQHF.

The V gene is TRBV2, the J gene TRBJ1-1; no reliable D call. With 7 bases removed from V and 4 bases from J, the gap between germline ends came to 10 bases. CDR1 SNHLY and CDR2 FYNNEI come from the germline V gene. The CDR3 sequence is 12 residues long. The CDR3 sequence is CASKRESTEAFF. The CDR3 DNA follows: TGTGCCAGCAAGAGGGAAAGCACTGAAGCTTTCTTT.

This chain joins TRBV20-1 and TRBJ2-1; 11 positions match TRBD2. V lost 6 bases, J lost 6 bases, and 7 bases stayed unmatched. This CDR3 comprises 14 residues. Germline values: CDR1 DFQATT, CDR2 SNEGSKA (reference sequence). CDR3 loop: CSALRLAGTNEQFF. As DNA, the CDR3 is TGCAGTGCCCTTAGACTAGCGGGGACCAATGAGCAGTTCTTC.

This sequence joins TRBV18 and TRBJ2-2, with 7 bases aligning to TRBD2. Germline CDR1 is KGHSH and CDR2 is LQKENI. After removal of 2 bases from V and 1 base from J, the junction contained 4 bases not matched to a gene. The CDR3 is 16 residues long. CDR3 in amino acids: CASSPISGVNTGELFF. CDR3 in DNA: TGTGCCAGCTCACCAATAAGCGGGGTGAACACCGGGGAGCTGTTTTTT.

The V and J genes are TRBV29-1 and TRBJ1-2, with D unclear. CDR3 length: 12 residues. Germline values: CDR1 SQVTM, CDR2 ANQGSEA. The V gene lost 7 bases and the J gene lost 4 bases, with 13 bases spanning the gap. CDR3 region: CSASGISYGYTF. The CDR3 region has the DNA TGCAGCGCCTCCGGGATCTCCTATGGCTACACCTTC.

In DNA, the CDR3 is TGTGCCAGCTCCGGACAGGGGGGATCCTACGAGCAGTACTTC. It encodes CASSGQGGSYEQYF. The V call is TRBV5-4, the J call TRBJ2-7; 10 bases are a match to TRBD1. After removal of 7 bases from V and 1 base from J, the junction contained 5 bases not matched to a gene. Germline V gene data show CDR1 as SGHNT and CDR2 as YYREEE (reference sequence). This CDR3 comprises 14 residues.

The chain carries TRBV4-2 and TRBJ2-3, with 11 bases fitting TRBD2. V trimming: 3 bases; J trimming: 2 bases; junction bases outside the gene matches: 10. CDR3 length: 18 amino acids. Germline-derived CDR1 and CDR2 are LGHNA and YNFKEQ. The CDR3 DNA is TGTGCCAGCAGCCAGGGTGCTAGCGGGGGGACCAACACAGATACGCAGTATTTT. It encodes CASSQGASGGTNTDTQYF.

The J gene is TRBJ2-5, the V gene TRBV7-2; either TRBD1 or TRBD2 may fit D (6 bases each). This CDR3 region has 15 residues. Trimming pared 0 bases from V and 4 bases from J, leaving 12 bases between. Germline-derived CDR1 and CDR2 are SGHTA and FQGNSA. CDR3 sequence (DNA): TGTGCCAGCAGCTTAGCTACAGGGAGGATAGAGACCCAGTACTTC. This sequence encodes CASSLATGRIETQYF.

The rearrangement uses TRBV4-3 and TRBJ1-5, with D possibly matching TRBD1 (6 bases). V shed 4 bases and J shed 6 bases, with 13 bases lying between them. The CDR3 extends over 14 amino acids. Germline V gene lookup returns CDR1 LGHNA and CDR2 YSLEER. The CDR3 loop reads CASSRNREAQPQHF. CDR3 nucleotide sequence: TGCGCCAGCAGCCGCAACAGGGAGGCTCAGCCCCAGCATTTT.

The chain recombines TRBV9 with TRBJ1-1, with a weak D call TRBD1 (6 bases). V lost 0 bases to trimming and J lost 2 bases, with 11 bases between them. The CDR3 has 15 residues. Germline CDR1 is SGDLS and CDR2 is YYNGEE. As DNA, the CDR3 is TGTGCCAGCAGCGTAGCACAGGGTCTAAACACTGAAGCTTTCTTT. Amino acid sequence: CASSVAQGLNTEAFF. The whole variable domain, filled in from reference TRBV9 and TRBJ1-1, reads DSGVTQTPKHLITATGQRVTLRCSPRSGDLSVYWYQQSLDQGLQFLIQYYNGEERAKGNILERFSAQQFPDLHSELNLSSLELGDSALYFCASSVAQGLNTEAFFGQGTRLTVV.

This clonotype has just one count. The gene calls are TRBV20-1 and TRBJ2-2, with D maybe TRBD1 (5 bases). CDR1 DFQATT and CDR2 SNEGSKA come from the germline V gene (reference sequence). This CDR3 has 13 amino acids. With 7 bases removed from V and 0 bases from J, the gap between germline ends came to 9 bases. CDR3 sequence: CSVGRTNTGELFF. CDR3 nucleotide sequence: TGCAGTGTGGGGCGCACGAACACCGGGGAGCTGTTTTTT.

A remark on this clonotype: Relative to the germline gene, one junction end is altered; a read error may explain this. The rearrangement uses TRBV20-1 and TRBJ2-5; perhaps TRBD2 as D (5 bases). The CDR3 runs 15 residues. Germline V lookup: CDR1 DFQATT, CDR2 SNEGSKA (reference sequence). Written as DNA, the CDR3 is TGCAGTGTTAGAGAAAGCGGCTCCAGAGGAGAGACCCAGTACTTC. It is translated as CSVRESGSRGETQYF.

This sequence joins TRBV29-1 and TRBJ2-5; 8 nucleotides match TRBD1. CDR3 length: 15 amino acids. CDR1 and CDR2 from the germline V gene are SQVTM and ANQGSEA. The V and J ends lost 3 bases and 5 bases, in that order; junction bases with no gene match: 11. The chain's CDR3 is CSVDTLQGGWETQYF. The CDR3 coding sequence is TGCAGCGTTGATACCCTACAGGGGGGATGGGAGACCCAGTACTTC.

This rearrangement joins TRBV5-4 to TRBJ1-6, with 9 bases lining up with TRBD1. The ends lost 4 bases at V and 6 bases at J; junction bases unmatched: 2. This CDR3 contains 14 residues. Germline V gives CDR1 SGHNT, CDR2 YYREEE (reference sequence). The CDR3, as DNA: TGTGCCAGCAGCGCGGACAGGGGTAATTCACCCCTCCACTTT. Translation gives CASSADRGNSPLHF.

This CDR3 reads CASSESWNSPLHF. CDR3 bases: TGTGCCAGCAGTGAAAGTTGGAATTCACCCCTCCACTTT. The chain couples TRBV25-1 to TRBJ1-6, with D unresolved. The CDR3 has 13 residues. Trimming removed 2 bases at V and 7 bases at J, with 6 bases between. Per the germline V gene, CDR1 is MGHDK and CDR2 is SYGVNS.

In DNA form, the CDR3 reads TGTGCCAGCAGCCTCCGACAGTCACAAGAGACCCAGTACTTC. Protein: CASSLRQSQETQYF. V and J are TRBV11-1 and TRBJ2-5, with D possibly matching TRBD1 (5 bases). V gave up 5 bases and J gave up 2 bases, with 12 bases separating them. Germline V CDR1 and CDR2: SGHAT, FQDESV (reference sequence). The CDR3 is 14 residues long.

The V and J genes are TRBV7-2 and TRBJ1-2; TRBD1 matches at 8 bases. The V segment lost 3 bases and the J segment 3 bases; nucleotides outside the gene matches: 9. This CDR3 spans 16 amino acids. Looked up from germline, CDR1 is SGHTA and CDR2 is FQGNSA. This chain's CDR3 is CASSFSPTGVDYGYTF. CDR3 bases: TGTGCCAGCAGCTTTAGTCCGACAGGGGTAGACTATGGCTACACCTTC.

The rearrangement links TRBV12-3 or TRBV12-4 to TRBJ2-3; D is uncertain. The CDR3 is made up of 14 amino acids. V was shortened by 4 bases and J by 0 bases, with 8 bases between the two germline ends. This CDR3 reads CASSWTSSTDTQYF. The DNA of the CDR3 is TGTGCCAGCAGTTGGACCTCTAGCACAGATACGCAGTATTTT.

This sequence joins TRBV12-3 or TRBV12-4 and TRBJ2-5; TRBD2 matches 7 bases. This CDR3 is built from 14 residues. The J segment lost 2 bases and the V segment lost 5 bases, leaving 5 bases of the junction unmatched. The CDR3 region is CASSRGRVQETQYF. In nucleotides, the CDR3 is TGTGCCAGCAGTCGGGGGAGGGTACAAGAGACCCAGTACTTC.

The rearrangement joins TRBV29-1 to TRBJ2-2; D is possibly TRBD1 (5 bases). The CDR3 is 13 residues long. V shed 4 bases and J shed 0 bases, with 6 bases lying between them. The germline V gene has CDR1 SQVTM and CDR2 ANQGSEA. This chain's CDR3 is CSVGTPNTGELFF. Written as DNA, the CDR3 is TGCAGCGTTGGGACACCGAACACCGGGGAGCTGTTTTTT.

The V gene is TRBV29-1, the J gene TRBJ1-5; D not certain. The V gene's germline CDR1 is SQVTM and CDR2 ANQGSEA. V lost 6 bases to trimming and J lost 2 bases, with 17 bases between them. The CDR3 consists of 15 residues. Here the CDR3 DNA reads TGCAGCGTCGCGGACGGGATCCTGGGCAATCAGCCCCAGCATTTT. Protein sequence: CSVADGILGNQPQHF.

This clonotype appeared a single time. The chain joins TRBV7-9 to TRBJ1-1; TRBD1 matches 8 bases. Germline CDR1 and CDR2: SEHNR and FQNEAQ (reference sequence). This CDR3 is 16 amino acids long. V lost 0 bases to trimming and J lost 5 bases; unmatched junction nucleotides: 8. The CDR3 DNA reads TGTGCCAGCAGCTTAGCAGGGACAGGCGGGGCGACTGAAGCTTTCTTT. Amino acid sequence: CASSLAGTGGATEAFF.

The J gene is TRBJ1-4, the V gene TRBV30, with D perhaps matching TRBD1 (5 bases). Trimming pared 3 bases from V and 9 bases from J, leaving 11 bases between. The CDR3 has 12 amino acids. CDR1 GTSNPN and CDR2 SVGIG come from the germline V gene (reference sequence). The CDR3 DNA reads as TGTGCCTGGAGAGGGGCGGGCAAAAAACTGTTTTTT. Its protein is CAWRGAGKKLFF. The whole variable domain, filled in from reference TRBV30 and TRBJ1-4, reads SQTIHQWPATLVQPVGSPLSLECTVEGTSNPNLYWYRQAAGRGLQLLFYSVGIGQISSEVPQNLSASRPQDRQFILSSKKLLLSDSGFYLCAWRGAGKKLFFGSGTQLSVL.

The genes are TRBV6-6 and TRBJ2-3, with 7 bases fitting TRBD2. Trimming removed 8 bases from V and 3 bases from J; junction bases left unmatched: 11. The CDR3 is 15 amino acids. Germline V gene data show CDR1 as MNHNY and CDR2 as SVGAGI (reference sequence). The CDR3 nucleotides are TGTGCCAGCTCACCCGGGGGGAAGGTGACAGATACGCAGTATTTT. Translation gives CASSPGGKVTDTQYF.

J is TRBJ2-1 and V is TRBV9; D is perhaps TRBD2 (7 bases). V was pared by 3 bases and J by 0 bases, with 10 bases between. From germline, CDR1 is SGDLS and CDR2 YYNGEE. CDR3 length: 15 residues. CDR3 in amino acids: CASSGRGASYNEQFF. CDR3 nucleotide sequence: TGTGCCAGCAGCGGACGGGGGGCCTCCTACAATGAGCAGTTCTTC.